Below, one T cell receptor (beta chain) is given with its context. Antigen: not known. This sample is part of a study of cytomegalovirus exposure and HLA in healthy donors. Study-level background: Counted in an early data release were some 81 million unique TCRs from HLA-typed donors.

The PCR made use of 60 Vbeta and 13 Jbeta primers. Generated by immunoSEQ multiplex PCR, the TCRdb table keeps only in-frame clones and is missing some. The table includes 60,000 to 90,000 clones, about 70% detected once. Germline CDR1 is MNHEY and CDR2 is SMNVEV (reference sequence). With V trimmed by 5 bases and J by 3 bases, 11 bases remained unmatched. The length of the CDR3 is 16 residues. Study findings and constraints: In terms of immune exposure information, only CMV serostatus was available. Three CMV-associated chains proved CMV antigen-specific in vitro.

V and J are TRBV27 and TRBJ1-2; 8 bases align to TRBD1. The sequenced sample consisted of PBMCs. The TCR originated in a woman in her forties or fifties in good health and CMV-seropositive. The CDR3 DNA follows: TGTGCCAGCAGTCTACAAGGAGGGACAGGCCACTATGGCTACACCTTC. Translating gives CASSLQGGTGHYGYTF.